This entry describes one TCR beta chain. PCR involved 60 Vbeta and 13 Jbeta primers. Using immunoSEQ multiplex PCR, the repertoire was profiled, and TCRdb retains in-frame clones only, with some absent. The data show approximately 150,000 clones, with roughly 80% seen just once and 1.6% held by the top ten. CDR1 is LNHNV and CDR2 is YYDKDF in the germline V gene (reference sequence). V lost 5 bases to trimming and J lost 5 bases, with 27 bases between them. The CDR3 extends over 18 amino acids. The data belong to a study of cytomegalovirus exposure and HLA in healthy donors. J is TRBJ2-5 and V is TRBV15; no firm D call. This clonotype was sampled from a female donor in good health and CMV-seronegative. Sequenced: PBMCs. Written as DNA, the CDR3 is TGTGCCACCAGCCCGCGGCTTACGAGGTTCGCCAGTGGGGAGACCCAGTACTTC. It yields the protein CATSPRLTRFASGETQYF.